This T cell receptor (beta chain) appears in the sequencing data of a study of T cells in Graves' hyperthyroidism and ophthalmopathy. Notes on the study in general: Patients with ophthalmopathy were separated from those with stable hyperthyroidism by a 13 V-J model. Expanded thyroid clonotypes (above 0.001) were mostly also found in blood.

Details on this clonotype: What it binds is unknown.

Amplification yielded TCR beta CDR3 regions, with RNA transcripts as the source. A set of HTBI primers served as the primers for a first-round RT-PCR of the TCR CDR3. Via MiXCR, TCRdb re-called the multiplex PCR reads, giving one row per CDR3 protein. The sample includes 750,000 to 900,000 distinct CDR3 sequences, more than 30% of them seen just once. The hyperthyroidism patients had all been newly diagnosed, and their disease duration was under 2 months. Their ages ranged from 18 to 65 years. The study excluded patients with uncontrolled infection, other autoimmune disease, pregnancy or lactation. The CDR3 contains 15 residues. Germline CDR1 reads SGDLS; CDR2 reads YYNGEE. V was pared by 1 base and J by 4 bases, with 11 bases between.

Sample: blood. The sequence derives from a man younger than 35 with Graves' hyperthyroidism. This chain joins TRBV9 and TRBJ1-4, with D possibly being TRBD1 (5 bases). CDR3 DNA sequence: TGTGCCAGCAGCGTAAGCCGACAGCATAATGAAAAACTGTTTTTT. Translating it yields CASSVSRQHNEKLFF.